The rows below give T cell receptor beta chains drawn from one sample of a study of blood T cell repertoires in COVID-19. Clones were read by immunoSEQ multiplex PCR, and TCRdb kept only the in-frame ones, dropping some. The sample lists tens of thousands of clones; over 75% were seen once. Material for sequencing was peripheral blood. The receptors here all came from a human donor in a cohort sampled during active COVID-19. Each CDR3 is given with its conserved first and last residue. Each record gives: clone size, J gene, V gene, D gene, CDR3 DNA, CDR3 protein. D genes are given only for firm matches. Some rows mark clone size as missing; the rest say once, few, many or name a class of expanded clone.

size: once
J: TRBJ1-1
V: TRBV23-1
D: .
DNA: TGCGCCAGCAGTCTTTCAAGGGAGCCCGGCATGAACACTGAAGCTTTCTTT
CDR3: CASSLSREPGMNTEAFF

size: .
J: TRBJ1-1
V: TRBV18
D: TRBD1
DNA: TGTGCCAGCTCACAGGACAGGGAATATGCTAAAGCTTTCTTT
CDR3: CASSQDREYAKAFF

size: .
J: TRBJ2-7
V: TRBV11-2
D: .
DNA: TGTGCCAGCAGCTTAGGGGTCGGCAGACTTACCGAGCAGTACTTC
CDR3: CASSLGVGRLTEQYF

size: .
J: TRBJ2-7
V: TRBV11-3
D: .
DNA: TGTGCCAGCAGCTTAGACTTTGGCGCAGGGCGCGAGCAGTACTTC
CDR3: CASSLDFGAGREQYF

size: .
J: TRBJ2-7
V: TRBV9
D: .
DNA: TGTGCCAGCAGCGTAGCGTGGCAGGGGATGTACGAGCAGTACTTC
CDR3: CASSVAWQGMYEQYF

size: .
J: TRBJ2-3
V: TRBV28
D: .
DNA: TGTGCCAGCAGTTCCCCCCCAGCGATACGCACAGATACGCAGTATTTT
CDR3: CASSSPPAIRTDTQYF

size: .
J: TRBJ2-2
V: TRBV7-3
D: TRBD2
DNA: TGTGCCAGCAGCTTAACGGCGCCGGGACTAGTCATTACCGGGGAGCTGTTTTTT
CDR3: CASSLTAPGLVITGELFF

size: .
J: TRBJ2-5
V: TRBV5-1
D: TRBD1
DNA: TGCGCCAGCAGCCCACAGGACAGGGCCTCCGAGACCCAGTACTTC
CDR3: CASSPQDRASETQYF

size: .
J: TRBJ1-2
V: TRBV7-8
D: TRBD1
DNA: TGTGCCAGCAGGCATCGACAGGGGGCTCTAGAGGGCTACACCTTC
CDR3: CASRHRQGALEGYTF

size: .
J: TRBJ2-3
V: TRBV10-3
D: TRBD2
DNA: TGTGCCATCGAAGCGGGAGGCTCCACAGATACGCAGTATTTT
CDR3: CAIEAGGSTDTQYF

size: .
J: TRBJ1-5
V: TRBV7-2
D: .
DNA: TGTGCCAGCAGCTTCCGGGACAATCAGCCCCAGCATTTT
CDR3: CASSFRDNQPQHF

size: .
J: TRBJ1-4
V: TRBV5-4
D: .
DNA: TGTGCCAGCAGCTTGCCGGGGGAAAAACTGTTTTTT
CDR3: CASSLPGEKLFF

size: .
J: TRBJ1-1
V: TRBV6-5
D: .
DNA: TGTGCCAGCATCCTAAAGGGGGGAGGGACTGAAGCTTTCTTT
CDR3: CASILKGGGTEAFF

size: .
J: TRBJ2-7
V: TRBV25-1
D: TRBD2
DNA: TGTGCCAGCAGTAACCTCGGGACTAGCGGGAGCTACGAGCAGTACTTC
CDR3: CASSNLGTSGSYEQYF

size: few
J: TRBJ1-1
V: TRBV5-4
D: .
DNA: TGTGCCAGCAGCTTGGCCGCGGGGGGAGTGGCCAGAGTGAACACTGAAGCTTTCTTT
CDR3: CASSLAAGGVARVNTEAFF

size: .
J: TRBJ2-3
V: TRBV28
D: .
DNA: TGTGCCAGCAGTTTATCCCCCTACGCGGGGAGCACAGATACGCAGTATTTT
CDR3: CASSLSPYAGSTDTQYF

size: .
J: TRBJ2-7
V: TRBV5-1
D: .
DNA: TGCGCCAGCAGCTTGGATCCGAGCTCCTACGAGCAGTACTTC
CDR3: CASSLDPSSYEQYF

size: once
J: TRBJ2-1
V: TRBV27
D: TRBD2
DNA: TGTGCCAGCAGTTTACGACTAGCTTTCTATGAGCAGTTCTTC
CDR3: CASSLRLAFYEQFF

size: .
J: TRBJ2-3
V: TRBV7-3
D: .
DNA: TGTGCCAGCAGCTCCACAGGACGAGATACGCAGTATTTT
CDR3: CASSSTGRDTQYF

size: .
J: TRBJ1-1
V: TRBV13
D: TRBD1
DNA: TGTGCCAGCACCTGGGGACAGACCTTCGCTGAAGCTTTCTTT
CDR3: CASTWGQTFAEAFF

size: few
J: TRBJ2-2
V: TRBV4-3
D: TRBD2
DNA: TGCGCCAGCAGCCAAGGGCTAGCGGGAATCGGGGAGCTGTTTTTT
CDR3: CASSQGLAGIGELFF

size: .
J: TRBJ2-1
V: TRBV7-2
D: TRBD1
DNA: TGTGCCAGCAGCGCGGACAGGATTGTCGGGTTCTTC
CDR3: CASSADRIVGFF

size: .
J: TRBJ2-7
V: TRBV28
D: TRBD2
DNA: TGTGCCAGCGCCTCGGGAGGCCGAACCTACGAGCAGTACTTC
CDR3: CASASGGRTYEQYF

size: .
J: TRBJ1-5
V: TRBV19
D: TRBD1
DNA: TGTGCCAGTAGTGATACTACCAGGGGGGAGCCCCAGCATTTT
CDR3: CASSDTTRGEPQHF

size: .
J: TRBJ1-1
V: TRBV9
D: .
DNA: TGTGCCAGCAGCGTAGCGGCGGGGGGGGGTTTAGAGGACACTGAAGCTTTCTTT
CDR3: CASSVAAGGGLEDTEAFF

size: .
J: TRBJ2-5
V: TRBV24-1
D: TRBD2
DNA: TGTGCCACCAGTGATCCACTAGCGGGAGACCAAGAGACCCAGTACTTC
CDR3: CATSDPLAGDQETQYF

size: .
J: TRBJ2-5
V: TRBV28
D: .
DNA: TGTGCCAGCAGTTTATCTTGGCAGGGAGGAGAGACCCAGTACTTC
CDR3: CASSLSWQGGETQYF

size: .
J: TRBJ2-5
V: TRBV10-3
D: TRBD2
DNA: TGTGCCATCACTAGCGGGATCGAGGAGACCCAGTACTTC
CDR3: CAITSGIEETQYF

size: .
J: TRBJ2-2
V: TRBV5-4
D: TRBD2
DNA: TGTGCCAGCAGCCCCCAGGGCGGGAGGGCCCCCGGGGAGCTGTTTTTT
CDR3: CASSPQGGRAPGELFF

size: .
J: TRBJ2-1
V: TRBV5-5
D: TRBD2
DNA: TGTGCCAGCAGCCCTCCCAGCGGGAGGGTGGATGAGCAGTTCTTC
CDR3: CASSPPSGRVDEQFF

size: .
J: TRBJ2-7
V: TRBV4-2
D: .
DNA: TGTGCCAGCAGCCAAGCCTCTAGCTTATCAAGTGGCGAGCAGTACTTC
CDR3: CASSQASSLSSGEQYF

size: .
J: TRBJ1-1
V: TRBV5-4
D: TRBD1
DNA: TGTGCCAGCAGCTTGGGTGGACAGGGGGCGGTTGAAGCTTTCTTT
CDR3: CASSLGGQGAVEAFF

size: few
J: TRBJ2-3
V: TRBV4-2
D: .
DNA: TGTGCCAGCAGCCAAGATACGGCTAGGGGAGATACGCAGTATTTT
CDR3: CASSQDTARGDTQYF

size: once
J: TRBJ2-7
V: TRBV27
D: .
DNA: TGTGCCAGCAGGACAAAACTGAAAGCTGGGTCTTACGAGCAGTACTTC
CDR3: CASRTKLKAGSYEQYF

size: .
J: TRBJ2-5
V: TRBV9
D: TRBD2
DNA: TGTGCCAGCAGCGTAGAGGGCGGGAGGCCCCAGTACTTC
CDR3: CASSVEGGRPQYF

size: .
J: TRBJ2-1
V: TRBV4-3
D: TRBD2
DNA: TGCGCCAGCAGCCAAGATCGGGCTAGCGGGATGAATGAGCAGTTCTTC
CDR3: CASSQDRASGMNEQFF

size: .
J: TRBJ1-6
V: TRBV2
D: .
DNA: TGTGCCAGCAGAGTACAGGGAGAAGGGAATTCACCCCTCCACTTT
CDR3: CASRVQGEGNSPLHF

size: .
J: TRBJ2-3
V: TRBV5-1
D: .
DNA: TGCGCCAGCAGCTTGAGCGGGACACCCACAGATACGCAGTATTTT
CDR3: CASSLSGTPTDTQYF

size: .
J: TRBJ2-4
V: TRBV4-2
D: .
DNA: TGTGCCAGCAGCCCGATACAGGGGGGGCGGGCGGTCCTAGCCAAAAACATTCAGTACTTC
CDR3: CASSPIQGGRAVLAKNIQYF

size: .
J: TRBJ2-3
V: TRBV7-9
D: TRBD2
DNA: TGTGCCAGCAGGTCCCGCGCGGGAGGAACAGATACGCAGTATTTT
CDR3: CASRSRAGGTDTQYF

size: .
J: TRBJ2-5
V: TRBV29-1
D: .
DNA: TGCAGCGTTGGAGCAGGGGAAGAGACCCAGTACTTC
CDR3: CSVGAGEETQYF

size: .
J: TRBJ2-4
V: TRBV7-9
D: TRBD1
DNA: TGTGCCAGCAGCCCTACCCTCACAGGGGCACTAGCCAAAAACATTCAGTACTTC
CDR3: CASSPTLTGALAKNIQYF

size: .
J: TRBJ1-4
V: TRBV7-9
D: TRBD1
DNA: TGTGCCAGCAGCTTCTCAGGGGGCACGGGAAAACTGTTTTTT
CDR3: CASSFSGGTGKLFF

size: .
J: TRBJ2-2
V: TRBV5-5
D: .
DNA: TGTGCCAGCAGCTTGGGACTAGCGAACACCGGGGAGCTGTTTTTT
CDR3: CASSLGLANTGELFF

size: few
J: TRBJ1-1
V: TRBV6-6
D: .
DNA: TGTGCCAGCAGTAGACAGGAAGCTTTCTTT
CDR3: CASSRQEAFF

size: .
J: TRBJ1-1
V: TRBV6-2/TRBV6-3
D: .
DNA: TGTGCCAGCAGTTCACAGGGGAACACTGAAGCTTTCTTT
CDR3: CASSSQGNTEAFF

size: .
J: TRBJ2-5
V: TRBV7-9
D: TRBD1
DNA: TGTGCCAGCAGCCACCGACTACAGGGGGCTTCACGAGAGACCCAGTACTTC
CDR3: CASSHRLQGASRETQYF

size: .
J: TRBJ2-1
V: TRBV27
D: TRBD2
DNA: TGTGCCAGCAGTTCCAGCGGGGCACTTGTGAATGAGCAGTTCTTC
CDR3: CASSSSGALVNEQFF

size: .
J: TRBJ1-2
V: TRBV28
D: TRBD1
DNA: TGTGCCAGCAGTTTGGGGACAGGGGGGGATGGCTACACCTTC
CDR3: CASSLGTGGDGYTF

size: .
J: TRBJ2-7
V: TRBV7-2
D: TRBD1
DNA: TGTGCCAGCAGCAAGGGACAGGGGATCCACGAGCAGTACTTC
CDR3: CASSKGQGIHEQYF

size: .
J: TRBJ1-6
V: TRBV7-9
D: TRBD1
DNA: TGTGCCAGCAGCTTAGCGTTAGGGGACAGGGGGAATTCACCCCTCCACTTT
CDR3: CASSLALGDRGNSPLHF

size: .
J: TRBJ2-3
V: TRBV20-1
D: TRBD2
DNA: TGCAGTGCTAGTGGGGCGGGAGGGCCAGGGAGCACAGATACGCAGTATTTT
CDR3: CSASGAGGPGSTDTQYF

size: once
J: TRBJ2-3
V: TRBV30
D: .
DNA: TGTGCCTGGAGCAGGACCGACGGGGCAGATACGCAGTATTTT
CDR3: CAWSRTDGADTQYF

size: .
J: TRBJ1-6
V: TRBV10-2
D: TRBD1
DNA: TGCGCCAGCAGTGAGGACAGGGATTCACCCCTCCACTTT
CDR3: CASSEDRDSPLHF